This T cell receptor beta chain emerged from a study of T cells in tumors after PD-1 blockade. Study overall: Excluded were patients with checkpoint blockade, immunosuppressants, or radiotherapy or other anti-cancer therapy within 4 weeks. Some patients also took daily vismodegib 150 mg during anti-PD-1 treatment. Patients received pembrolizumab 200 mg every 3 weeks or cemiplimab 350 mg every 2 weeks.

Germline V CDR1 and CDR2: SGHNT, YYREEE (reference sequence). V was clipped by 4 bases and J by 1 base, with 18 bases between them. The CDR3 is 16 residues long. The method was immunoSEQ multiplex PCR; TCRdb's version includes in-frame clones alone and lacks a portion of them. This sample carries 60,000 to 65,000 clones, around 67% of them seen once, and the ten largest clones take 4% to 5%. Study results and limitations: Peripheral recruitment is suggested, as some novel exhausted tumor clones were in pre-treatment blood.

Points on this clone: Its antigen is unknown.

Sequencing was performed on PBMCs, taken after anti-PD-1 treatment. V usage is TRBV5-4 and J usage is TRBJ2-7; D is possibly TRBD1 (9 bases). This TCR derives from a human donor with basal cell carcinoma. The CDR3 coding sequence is TGTGCCAGCAGCGCCGGGGGGGGACAGGGATCCTACGAGCAGTACTTC. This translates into CASSAGGGQGSYEQYF.